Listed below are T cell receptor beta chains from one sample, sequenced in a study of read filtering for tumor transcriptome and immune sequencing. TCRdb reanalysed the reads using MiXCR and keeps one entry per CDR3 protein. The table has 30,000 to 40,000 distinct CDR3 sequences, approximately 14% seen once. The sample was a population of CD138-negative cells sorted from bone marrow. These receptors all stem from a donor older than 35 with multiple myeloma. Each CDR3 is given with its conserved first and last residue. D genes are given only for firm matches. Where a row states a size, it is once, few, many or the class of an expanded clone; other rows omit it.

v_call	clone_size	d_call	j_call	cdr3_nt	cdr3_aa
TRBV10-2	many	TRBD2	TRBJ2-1	TGCGCCAGCAGACCGACTAGCGGGGGCGAATACAATGAGCAGTTCTTC	CASRPTSGGEYNEQFF
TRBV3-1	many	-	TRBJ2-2	TGTGCCAGCAGCCTCCGGGACTCCAGGGACGGGGAGCTGTTTTTT	CASSLRDSRDGELFF
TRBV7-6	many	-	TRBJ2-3	TGTGCCAGCAGCTTCCGGGCCGCAGCGGATACGCAGTATTTT	CASSFRAAADTQYF
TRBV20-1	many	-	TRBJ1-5	TGCAGTGCTAGAGTGGAGGGGAGCGGCGGTCAGCCCCAGCATTTT	CSARVEGSGGQPQHF
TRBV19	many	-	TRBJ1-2	TGTGCCAGTAGTCCTACAGGTCGGGACTATGGCTACACCTTC	CASSPTGRDYGYTF
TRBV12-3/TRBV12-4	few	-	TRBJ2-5	TGTGCCAGCTCCTTGCGAGGGGCGAGTCAAGAGACCCAGTACTTC	CASSLRGASQETQYF
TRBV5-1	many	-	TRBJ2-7	TGCGCCAGCAGCTCGAGCCGTTTTCGCCACGAGCAGTACTTC	CASSSSRFRHEQYF
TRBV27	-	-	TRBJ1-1	TGTGCCAGCAGCATTAACAGAAACACTGAAGCTTTCTTT	CASSINRNTEAFF
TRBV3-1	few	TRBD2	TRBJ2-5	TGTGCCAGCAGCCAAGTACGAAGCGGGAGCGGAGAGACCCAGTACTTC	CASSQVRSGSGETQYF
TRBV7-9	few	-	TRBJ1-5	TGTGCCAGCAGCTTATCAGGGCACAATCAGCCCCAGCATTTT	CASSLSGHNQPQHF
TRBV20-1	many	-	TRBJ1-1	TGCAGTGCTGCTTCGGGACGGCGGGGCACTGAAGCTTTCTTT	CSAASGRRGTEAFF
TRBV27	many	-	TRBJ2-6	TGTGCCAGCACCCGACAGTTTCTCAAAGGGTCGGGGGCCAACGTCCTGACTTTC	CASTRQFLKGSGANVLTF
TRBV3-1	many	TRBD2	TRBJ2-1	TGTGCCAGCAGCCATCCCCGGCTTCGGGGGGGCGATGAGCAGTTCTTC	CASSHPRLRGGDEQFF